The source of this T cell receptor beta chain is a study of cytomegalovirus exposure and HLA in healthy donors. Regarding the study as a whole: TCR beta V segments were, for the most part, productive about 87% or about 30% of the time in an earlier analysis. Equally common other TCR beta chains were less clonally expanded than HLA-associated ones, a later analysis found.

As regards this clone: Its antigen remains unknown.

CDR3 length: 13 residues. CDR1 and CDR2 from the germline V gene are SNHLY and FYNNEI. Trimming cost V 4 bases and J 4 bases, with 11 bases left between them. Both 60 Vbeta primers and 13 Jbeta primers went into the PCR. Some clones are missing from TCRdb's copy, which holds only in-frame ones; the method was immunoSEQ multiplex PCR. The table lists some 150,000 clones. Sequencing used PBMCs. This chain uses TRBV2 with TRBJ2-7; D uncertain. This TCR was recovered from a man aged 40-50 years in good health and CMV-seronegative. CDR3 nucleotide sequence: TGTGCCAGCAGTGTCGGCGGAAGATACGAGCAGTACTTC. Its translation is CASSVGGRYEQYF.